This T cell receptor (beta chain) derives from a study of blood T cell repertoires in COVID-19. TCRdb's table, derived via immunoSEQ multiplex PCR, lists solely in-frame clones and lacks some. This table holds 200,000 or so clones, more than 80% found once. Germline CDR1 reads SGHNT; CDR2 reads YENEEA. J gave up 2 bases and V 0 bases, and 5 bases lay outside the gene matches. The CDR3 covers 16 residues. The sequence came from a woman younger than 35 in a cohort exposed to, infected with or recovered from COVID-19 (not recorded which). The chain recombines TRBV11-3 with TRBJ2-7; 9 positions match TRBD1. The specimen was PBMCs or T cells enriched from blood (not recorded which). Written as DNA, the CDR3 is TGTGCCAGCAGCTTAGATCAAGGACAGGGGACCTACGAGCAGTACTTC. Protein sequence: CASSLDQGQGTYEQYF.